Given below is one TCR beta chain in context. As yet, its antigen is unknown. This sample is part of a study of vaccination and CD4 T cells after COVID-19. Study summary: A median of roughly 97 days (range 35 to 161) separated diagnosis from post-COVID sampling.

Sequencing of cultured CD4+ T cell DNA used the Oncomine TCR Beta short-read assay. MiXCR, applied by TCRdb to the PCR reads, yields one record per CDR3 protein. The repertoire has roughly 16,000 distinct CDR3 sequences, roughly 53% of them found once; the top ten carry around 11%. The CDR3 totals 15 residues. The V and J ends lost 4 bases and 2 bases respectively, with 12 bases between them. The germline V gene encodes CDR1 LNHDA and CDR2 SQIVND (reference sequence). Treatment described: approximately nine-day PBMC culture with coronavirus spike peptide pools or control peptides (ViraFEST assay). This sequence was found in a human donor who had recovered from COVID-19. The V and J genes are TRBV19 and TRBJ2-1; a weak D match, TRBD2 (5 bases). Sequencing input: CD4+ T cells from blood, cultured in vitro. CDR3: CASSREPGTYNEQFF. The CDR3 nucleotides are TGTGCCAGTAGTAGAGAGCCCGGGACCTACAATGAGCAGTTCTTC.